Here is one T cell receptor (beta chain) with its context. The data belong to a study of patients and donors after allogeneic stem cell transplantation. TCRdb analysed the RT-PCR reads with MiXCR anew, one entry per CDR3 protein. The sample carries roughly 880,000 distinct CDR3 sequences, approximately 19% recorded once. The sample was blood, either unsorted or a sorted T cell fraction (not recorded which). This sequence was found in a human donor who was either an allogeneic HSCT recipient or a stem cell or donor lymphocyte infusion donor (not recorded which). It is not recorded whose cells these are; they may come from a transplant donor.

The CDR3 DNA sequence: TGTGCCAGCAGCTGGCCGGTTTTCGGCTCCAATGAGCAGTTCTTC. Its protein is CASSWPVFGSNEQFF. This rearrangement joins TRBV7-9 to TRBJ2-1, with unresolved D. Per the germline V gene, CDR1 is SEHNR and CDR2 is FQNEAQ (reference sequence). V lost 4 bases, J lost 6 bases, and 16 bases lay in between. The CDR3 length is 15 residues.